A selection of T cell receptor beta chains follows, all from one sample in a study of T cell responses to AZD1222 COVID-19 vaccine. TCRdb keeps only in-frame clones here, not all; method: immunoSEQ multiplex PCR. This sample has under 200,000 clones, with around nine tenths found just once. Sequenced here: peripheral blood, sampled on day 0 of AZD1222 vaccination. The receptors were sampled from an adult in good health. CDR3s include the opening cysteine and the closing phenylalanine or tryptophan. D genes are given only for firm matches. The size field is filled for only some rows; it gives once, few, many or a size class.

CASSLGLGQGAPEAFF | TGTGCCAGCAGCTTAGGTCTGGGACAGGGGGCTCCCGAGGCTTTCTTT | TRBV7-6 | 16 | NA | TRBD1 | TRBJ1-1
CASSQRRDRVSYEQYF | TGCGCCAGCAGCCAACGTAGGGACAGGGTCTCCTACGAGCAGTACTTC | TRBV4-1 | 16 | NA | TRBD1 | TRBJ2-7
CASSLDRSTEAFF | TGTGCCAGCAGCTTAGACAGGAGCACTGAAGCTTTCTTT | TRBV11-2 | 13 | NA | NA | TRBJ1-1
CSVGPRASYNEQFF | TGCAGCGTTGGCCCCAGGGCCTCCTACAATGAGCAGTTCTTC | TRBV29-1 | 14 | NA | NA | TRBJ2-1
CASSLRRDSNGYTF | TGTGCCAGCAGCTTAAGAAGGGATTCGAATGGCTACACCTTC | TRBV7-2 | 14 | NA | NA | TRBJ1-2
CASSLRQGINTGELFF | TGTGCCAGCAGCTTAAGGCAGGGGATAAACACCGGGGAGCTGTTTTTT | TRBV7-9 | 16 | NA | NA | TRBJ2-2
CASRSTQGANTEAFF | TGTGCCAGCAGATCCACCCAGGGGGCGAACACTGAAGCTTTCTTT | TRBV6-5 | 15 | NA | TRBD1 | TRBJ1-1
CASSLQGAFLNEQYF | TGTGCCAGCAGCTTACAGGGGGCGTTTTTAAACGAGCAGTACTTC | TRBV11-1 | 15 | NA | TRBD1 | TRBJ2-7
CASSTGRNTEAFF | TGTGCCAGCAGCACGGGTAGGAACACTGAAGCTTTCTTT | TRBV7-3 | 13 | NA | NA | TRBJ1-1
CASSGTGEYEQYF | TGTGCCAGTTCCGGGACAGGGGAATACGAGCAGTACTTC | TRBV6-6 | 13 | NA | TRBD1 | TRBJ2-7
CASSYSAVEAFF | TGTGCCAGCAGTTACTCGGCAGTTGAAGCTTTCTTT | TRBV6-6 | 12 | NA | NA | TRBJ1-1
CATKKNSGSNQPQHF | TGTGCCACCAAAAAAAACTCGGGTAGCAATCAGCCCCAGCATTTT | TRBV15 | 15 | NA | NA | TRBJ1-5
CASSLVGLAGETQYF | TGCGCCAGCAGCTTGGTCGGTCTAGCGGGAGAGACCCAGTACTTC | TRBV5-1 | 15 | NA | TRBD2 | TRBJ2-5
CASSLRSSGIGELFF | TGTGCCAGCAGCTTAAGGTCTAGCGGGATCGGGGAGCTGTTTTTT | TRBV7-2 | 15 | NA | TRBD2 | TRBJ2-2
CASSPLEGNGGELFF | TGCGCCAGCAGCCCCCTGGAGGGGAATGGTGGGGAGCTGTTTTTT | TRBV5-1 | 15 | NA | NA | TRBJ2-2
CASSPWVAGDYNEQFF | TGTGCCAGCAGCCCCTGGGTAGCGGGAGACTACAATGAGCAGTTCTTC | TRBV6-2/TRBV6-3 | 16 | once | TRBD2 | TRBJ2-1
CASSLQGALPYEQYF | TGTGCCAGCAGTCTCCAGGGGGCACTTCCCTACGAGCAGTACTTC | TRBV6-5 | 15 | NA | TRBD1 | TRBJ2-7
CASSEVSYEQYF | TGTGCCAGCAGTGAAGTATCCTACGAGCAGTACTTC | TRBV6-1 | 12 | NA | NA | TRBJ2-7
CASSLWEQGEGYTF | TGTGCCAGCAGTTTGTGGGAACAGGGTGAAGGCTACACCTTC | TRBV2 | 14 | NA | NA | TRBJ1-2
CASSRSPPATNEKLFF | TGTGCCAGCTCACGTTCCCCCCCTGCAACTAATGAAAAACTGTTTTTT | TRBV18 | 16 | NA | NA | TRBJ1-4
CASRPGGGNVQYF | TGTGCCAGCAGGCCCGGGGGGGGAAATGTGCAGTACTTC | TRBV6-5 | 13 | NA | TRBD2 | TRBJ2-7
CAGRRGTEAFF | TGTGCCGGCCGTAGGGGCACTGAAGCTTTCTTT | TRBV30 | 11 | NA | NA | TRBJ1-1
CASSWPSGGADTQYF | TGTGCCAGCAGTTGGCCTAGCGGGGGGGCAGATACGCAGTATTTT | TRBV27 | 15 | NA | TRBD2 | TRBJ2-3
CASSVGARHPYEQYF | TGTGCCAGCAGTGTGGGGGCCAGGCACCCCTACGAGCAGTACTTC | TRBV2 | 15 | NA | NA | TRBJ2-7
CASSRQGTEAFF | TGTGCCAGCAGTAGACAGGGAACTGAAGCTTTCTTT | TRBV2 | 12 | NA | TRBD1 | TRBJ1-1
CAWSATSGGKDGYTF | TGTGCCTGGAGTGCTACCTCTGGCGGCAAAGATGGCTACACCTTC | TRBV30 | 15 | NA | NA | TRBJ1-2
CASSLVQGAVRTEAFF | TGTGCCAGCAGCTTAGTACAGGGGGCGGTAAGGACTGAAGCTTTCTTT | TRBV11-2 | 16 | NA | TRBD1 | TRBJ1-1
CASKIRQGHTQYF | TGTGCCAGCAAAATCAGACAGGGCCATACGCAGTATTTT | TRBV6-5 | 13 | NA | TRBD1 | TRBJ2-3
CASRPGGYDEQYF | TGTGCCAGCAGACCGGGGGGGTACGACGAGCAGTACTTC | TRBV5-5 | 13 | NA | TRBD2 | TRBJ2-7
CASSPKGTSGGSTDTQYF | TGTGCCAGCAGCCCTAAAGGGACTAGCGGGGGGAGCACAGATACGCAGTATTTT | TRBV7-2 | 18 | NA | TRBD2 | TRBJ2-3
CAISESWEEPQHF | TGTGCCATCAGTGAGTCGTGGGAGGAGCCCCAGCATTTT | TRBV10-3 | 13 | NA | NA | TRBJ1-5
CASRKGGRDTGELFF | TGCGCCAGCAGAAAGGGGGGCCGGGACACCGGGGAGCTGTTTTTT | TRBV5-1 | 15 | NA | NA | TRBJ2-2
CASTTGTGNQPQHF | TGTGCCAGTACCACCGGGACGGGCAATCAGCCCCAGCATTTT | TRBV19 | 14 | NA | NA | TRBJ1-5
CASSPPGQRAYEQYF | TGTGCCAGCTCACCACCGGGCCAGCGGGCTTACGAGCAGTACTTC | TRBV18 | 15 | NA | NA | TRBJ2-7
CASSPGHGRGNTIYF | TGTGCCAGCAGCCCGGGACATGGCCGGGGGAACACCATATATTTT | TRBV3-1/TRBV3-2 | 15 | once | NA | TRBJ1-3
CASSLGTGGGYGYTF | TGTGCCAGCAGCTTGGGAACAGGGGGGGGCTATGGCTACACCTTC | TRBV5-4 | 15 | NA | TRBD1 | TRBJ1-2
CASSLVGRVSNEQFF | TGTGCCAGCAGCTTAGTAGGGAGGGTGAGCAATGAGCAGTTCTTC | TRBV11-2 | 15 | NA | TRBD2 | TRBJ2-1
CASSLVAVTEQYF | TGCGCCAGCAGCTTGGTAGCGGTTACCGAGCAGTACTTC | TRBV5-1 | 13 | NA | NA | TRBJ2-7
CASSMSRGSSYNEQFF | TGTGCCAGTAGTATGTCGCGGGGGAGCTCCTACAATGAGCAGTTCTTC | TRBV19 | 16 | NA | TRBD2 | TRBJ2-1
CASSYRSKNTEAFF | TGTGCCAGCAGTTACAGGTCCAAGAACACTGAAGCTTTCTTT | TRBV6-5 | 14 | NA | NA | TRBJ1-1
CASSWDRVSNTGELFF | TGTGCCAGCAGCTGGGACAGGGTTTCGAACACCGGGGAGCTGTTTTTT | TRBV11-2 | 16 | NA | TRBD1 | TRBJ2-2